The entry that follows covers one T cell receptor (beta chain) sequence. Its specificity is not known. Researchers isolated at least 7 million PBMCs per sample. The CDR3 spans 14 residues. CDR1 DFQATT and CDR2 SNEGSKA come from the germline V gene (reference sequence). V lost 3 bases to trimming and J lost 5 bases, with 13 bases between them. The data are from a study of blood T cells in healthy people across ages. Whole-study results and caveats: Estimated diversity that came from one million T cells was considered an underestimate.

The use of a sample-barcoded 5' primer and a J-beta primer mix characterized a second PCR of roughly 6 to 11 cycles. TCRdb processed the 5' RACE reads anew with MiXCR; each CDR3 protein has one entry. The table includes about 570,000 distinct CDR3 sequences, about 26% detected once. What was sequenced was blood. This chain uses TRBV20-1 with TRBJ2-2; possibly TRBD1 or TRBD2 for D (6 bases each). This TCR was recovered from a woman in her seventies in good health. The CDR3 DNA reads TGCAGTGCTAGCGGGGGCCCTGGGACCGGGGAGCTGTTTTTT. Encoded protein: CSASGGPGTGELFF.